This T cell receptor (beta chain) was obtained from a study of blood T cell repertoires in COVID-19. The wider study: The study drew acute and convalescent COVID-19 samples from the United States, Italy and Spain.

As handled by the study authors: Estimation of nucleated cell counts was performed using reference gene primer amplification. TCRdb's table, derived via immunoSEQ multiplex PCR, lists solely in-frame clones and lacks some. D and trimming come from the DNA, and the V and J calls and clone size come from that table. The table shows about 200,000 clones, with just under 85% occurring only once. Deletions cut 3 bases from V and 4 bases from J, with 14 bases between. Germline loops: CDR1 SGHNT, CDR2 YYREEE (reference sequence). This CDR3 region has 15 residues. The TCR originated in a human donor with acute or convalescent COVID-19. The donor label of this sample is uncertain. This chain uses TRBV5-4 with TRBJ1-3; D unresolved. The sequencing input was peripheral blood. CDR3 sequence reads: CASSSLGIAGNTIYF. The CDR3 bases are TGTGCCAGCAGCTCCCTCGGGATCGCCGGAAACACCATATATTTT.